The 3 T cell receptor beta chains in this list originate from one sample, sequenced in a study of blood T cell repertoires in COVID-19. The data were produced by immunoSEQ multiplex PCR, yet TCRdb's version contains in-frame clones alone and is incomplete. The data contain tens of thousands of clones, 85% of them singletons. The sample taken for sequencing was peripheral blood. The source of these receptors is a woman aged 60-70 years with active COVID-19.

This clone occurred once. J is TRBJ2-5 and V is TRBV19, with D uncertain. The CDR3 is made up of 13 amino acids. Germline V gene data show CDR1 as LNHDA and CDR2 as SQIVND (reference sequence). Trimming took 5 bases from V and 0 from J, leaving 7 bases between them. The chain's CDR3 is CASSRRDQETQYF. For the CDR3, the DNA is TGTGCCAGTAGTCGACGGGACCAAGAGACCCAGTACTTC.

This sequence joins TRBV9 and TRBJ2-2; 12 bases are shared with TRBD2. The J segment lost 3 bases and the V segment lost 4 bases, leaving 1 base of the junction unmatched. The V gene's germline CDR1 is SGDLS and CDR2 YYNGEE. The CDR3 extends over 15 amino acids. This chain's CDR3 is CASSRLAGDTGELFF. CDR3 DNA sequence: TGTGCCAGCAGCCGACTAGCGGGGGACACCGGGGAGCTGTTTTTT.

In its sample, this clone was seen a few times. The chain employs TRBV7-9 and TRBJ2-2; 10 bases agree with TRBD2. This CDR3 is built from 15 residues. Trimming took 4 bases from V and 4 from J; bases not matched to a gene: 3. Looked up from germline, CDR1 is SEHNR and CDR2 is FQNEAQ (reference sequence). The CDR3 is CASSSGLAATGELFF. The CDR3 nucleotides read TGTGCCAGCAGCTCCGGACTAGCGGCCACCGGGGAGCTGTTTTTT.